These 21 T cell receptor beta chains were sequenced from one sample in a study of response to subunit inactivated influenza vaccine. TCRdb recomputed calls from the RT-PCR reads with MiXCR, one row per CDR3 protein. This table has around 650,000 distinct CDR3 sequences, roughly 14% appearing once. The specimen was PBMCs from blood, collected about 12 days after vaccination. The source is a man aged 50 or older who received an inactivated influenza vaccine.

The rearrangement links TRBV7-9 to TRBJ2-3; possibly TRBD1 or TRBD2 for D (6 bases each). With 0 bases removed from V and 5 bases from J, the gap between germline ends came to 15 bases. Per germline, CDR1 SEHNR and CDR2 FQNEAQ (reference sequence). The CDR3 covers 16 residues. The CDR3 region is CASSLALTGRGDTQYF. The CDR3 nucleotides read TGTGCCAGCAGCTTAGCGCTAACAGGGCGGGGAGATACGCAGTATTTT.

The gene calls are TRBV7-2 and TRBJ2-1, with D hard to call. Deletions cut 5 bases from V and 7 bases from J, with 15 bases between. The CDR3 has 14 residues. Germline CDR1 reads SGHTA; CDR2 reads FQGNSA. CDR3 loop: CASSLTKPGNEQFF. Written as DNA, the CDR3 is TGTGCCAGCAGCCTAACCAAACCTGGAAATGAGCAGTTCTTC.

The CDR3, as DNA: TGTGCCAGCAGCCAGGACAGGCAGCTAGATACGCAGTATTTT. This encodes CASSQDRQLDTQYF. The chain combines TRBV14 with TRBJ2-3, with 7 bases lining up with TRBD1. The CDR3 consists of 14 residues. Trimming cost V 3 bases and J 5 bases; bases outside gene matches: 5. CDR1 is SGHDN and CDR2 is FVKESK in the germline V gene.

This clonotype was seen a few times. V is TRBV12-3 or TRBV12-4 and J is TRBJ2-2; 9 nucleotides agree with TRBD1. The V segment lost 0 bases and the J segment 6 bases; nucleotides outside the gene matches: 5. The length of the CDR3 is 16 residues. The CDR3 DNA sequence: TGTGCCAGCAGTTTAGCGGGACAGGGAAGAGCCGGGGAGCTGTTTTTT. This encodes CASSLAGQGRAGELFF.

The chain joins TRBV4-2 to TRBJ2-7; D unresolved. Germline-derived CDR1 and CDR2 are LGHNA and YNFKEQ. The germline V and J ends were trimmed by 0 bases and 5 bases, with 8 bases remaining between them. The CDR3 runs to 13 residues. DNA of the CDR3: TGTGCCAGCAGCCAAGAAAAGGTTCACGAGCAGTACTTC. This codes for CASSQEKVHEQYF.

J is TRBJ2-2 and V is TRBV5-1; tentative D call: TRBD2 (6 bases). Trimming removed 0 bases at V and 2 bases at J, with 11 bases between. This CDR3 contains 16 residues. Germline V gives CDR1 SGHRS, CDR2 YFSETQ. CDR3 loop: CASSLVGGLNTGELFF. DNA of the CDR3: TGCGCCAGCAGCTTGGTGGGGGGACTCAACACCGGGGAGCTGTTTTTT.

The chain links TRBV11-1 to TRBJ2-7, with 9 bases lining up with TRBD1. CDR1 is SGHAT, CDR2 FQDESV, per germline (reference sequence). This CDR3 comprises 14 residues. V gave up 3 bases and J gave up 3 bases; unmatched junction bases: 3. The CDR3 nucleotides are TGTGCCAGCAGCTTGAGGACAGGGGTCTACGAGCAGTACTTC. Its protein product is CASSLRTGVYEQYF.

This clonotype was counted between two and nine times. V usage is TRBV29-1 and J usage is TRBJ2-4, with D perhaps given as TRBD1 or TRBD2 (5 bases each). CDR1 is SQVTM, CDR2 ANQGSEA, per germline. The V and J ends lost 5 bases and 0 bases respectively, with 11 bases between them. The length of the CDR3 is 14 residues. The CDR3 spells CSVTGRLAKNIQYF. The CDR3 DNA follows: TGCAGCGTTACGGGACGCCTAGCCAAAAACATTCAGTACTTC.

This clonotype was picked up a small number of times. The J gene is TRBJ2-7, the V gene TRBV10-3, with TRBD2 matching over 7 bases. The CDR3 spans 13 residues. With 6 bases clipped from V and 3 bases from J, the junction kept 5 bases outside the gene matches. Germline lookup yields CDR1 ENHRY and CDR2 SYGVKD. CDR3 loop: CAIRRLAFYEQYF. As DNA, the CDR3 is TGTGCCATCAGGAGACTAGCTTTCTACGAGCAGTACTTC.

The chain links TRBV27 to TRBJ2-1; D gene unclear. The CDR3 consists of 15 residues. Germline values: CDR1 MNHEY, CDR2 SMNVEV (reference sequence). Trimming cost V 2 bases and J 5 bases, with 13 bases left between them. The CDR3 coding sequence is TGTGCCAGCAGTTTACACGCAAGTAGGCACAATGAGCAGTTCTTC. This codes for CASSLHASRHNEQFF.

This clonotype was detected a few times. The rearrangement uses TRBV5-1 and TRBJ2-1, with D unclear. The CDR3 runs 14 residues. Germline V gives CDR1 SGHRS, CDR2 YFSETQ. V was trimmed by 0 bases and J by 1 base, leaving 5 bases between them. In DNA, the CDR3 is TGCGCCAGCAGCTTGGCAAATTCCTACAATGAGCAGTTCTTC. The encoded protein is CASSLANSYNEQFF.

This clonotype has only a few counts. The CDR3 DNA sequence: TGTGCCAGCAGCGGTCTAGCGGGGGATAACAATGAGCAGTTCTTC. Encoded protein: CASSGLAGDNNEQFF. The genes are TRBV5-4 and TRBJ2-1, with TRBD2 matching 10 bases. This CDR3 has 15 amino acids. Trimming took 4 bases from V and 5 from J; bases not matched to a gene: 6. Germline-derived CDR1 and CDR2 are SGHNT and YYREEE (reference sequence).

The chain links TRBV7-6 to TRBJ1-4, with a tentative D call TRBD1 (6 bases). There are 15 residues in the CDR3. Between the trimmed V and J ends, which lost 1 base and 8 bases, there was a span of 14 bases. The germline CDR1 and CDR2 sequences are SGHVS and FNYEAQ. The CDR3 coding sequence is TGTGCCAGCAGCTTAGAAGGGGGACGAATCGAAAAACTGTTTTTT. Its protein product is CASSLEGGRIEKLFF. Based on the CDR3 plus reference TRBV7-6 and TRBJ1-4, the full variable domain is GAGVSQSPRYKVTKRGQDVALRCDPISGHVSLYWYRQALGQGPEFLTYFNYEAQQDKSGLPNDRFSAERPEGSISTLTIQRTEQRDSAMYRCASSLEGGRIEKLFFGSGTQLSVL.

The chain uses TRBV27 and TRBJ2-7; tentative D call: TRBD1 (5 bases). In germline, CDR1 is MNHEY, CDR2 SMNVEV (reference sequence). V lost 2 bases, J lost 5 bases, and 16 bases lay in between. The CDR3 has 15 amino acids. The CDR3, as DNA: TGTGCCAGCAGTTTAGGCGGCAGGGTGACGCACGAGCAGTACTTC. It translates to CASSLGGRVTHEQYF.

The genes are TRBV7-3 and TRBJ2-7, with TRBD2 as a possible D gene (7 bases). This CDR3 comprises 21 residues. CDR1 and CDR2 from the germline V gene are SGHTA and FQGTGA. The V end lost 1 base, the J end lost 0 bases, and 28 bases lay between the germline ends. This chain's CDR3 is CASSLRSWGLAAEHTSYEQYF. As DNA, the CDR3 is TGTGCCAGCAGCTTAAGGTCTTGGGGGCTAGCGGCAGAGCACACCTCCTACGAGCAGTACTTC. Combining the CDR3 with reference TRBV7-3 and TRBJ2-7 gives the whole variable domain GAGVSQTPSNKVTEKGKYVELRCDPISGHTALYWYRQSLGQGPEFLIYFQGTGAADDSGLPNDRFFAVRPEGSVSTLKIQRTERGDSAVYLCASSLRSWGLAAEHTSYEQYFGPGTRLTVT.

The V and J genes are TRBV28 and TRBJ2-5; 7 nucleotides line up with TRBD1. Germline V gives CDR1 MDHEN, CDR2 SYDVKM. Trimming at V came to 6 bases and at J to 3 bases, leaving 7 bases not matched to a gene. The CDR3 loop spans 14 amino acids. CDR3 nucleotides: TGTGCCAGCAGGAAGGGGACAGCGAAAGAGACCCAGTACTTC. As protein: CASRKGTAKETQYF.

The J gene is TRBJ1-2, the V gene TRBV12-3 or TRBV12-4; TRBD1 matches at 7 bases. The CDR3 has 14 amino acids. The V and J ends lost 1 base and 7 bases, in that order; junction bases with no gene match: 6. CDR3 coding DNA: TGTGCCAGCAGTTTAGTCACAGGGGCTGGTGGCTACACCTTC. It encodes CASSLVTGAGGYTF.

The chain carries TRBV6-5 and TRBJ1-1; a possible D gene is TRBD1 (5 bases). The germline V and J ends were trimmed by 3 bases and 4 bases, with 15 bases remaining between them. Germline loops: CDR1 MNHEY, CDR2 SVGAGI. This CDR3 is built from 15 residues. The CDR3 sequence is CASSYQGRIFTEAFF. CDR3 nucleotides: TGTGCCAGCAGTTATCAGGGTCGGATTTTCACTGAAGCTTTCTTT.

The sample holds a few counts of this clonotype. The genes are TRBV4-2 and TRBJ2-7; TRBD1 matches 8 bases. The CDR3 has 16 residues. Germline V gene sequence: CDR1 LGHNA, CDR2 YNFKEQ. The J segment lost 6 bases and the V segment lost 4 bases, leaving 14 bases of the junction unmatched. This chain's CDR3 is CASSPPPGQGASEQYF. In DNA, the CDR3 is TGTGCCAGCAGCCCCCCCCCAGGGCAGGGGGCTTCCGAGCAGTACTTC.

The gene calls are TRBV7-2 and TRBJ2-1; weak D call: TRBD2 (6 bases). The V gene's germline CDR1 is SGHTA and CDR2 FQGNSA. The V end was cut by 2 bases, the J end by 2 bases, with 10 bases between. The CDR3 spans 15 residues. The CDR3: CASSLRTTPYNEQFF. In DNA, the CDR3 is TGTGCCAGCAGCTTAAGGACTACTCCCTACAATGAGCAGTTCTTC.

The CDR3 sequence: CATSGSGQGDYGYTF. The CDR3 DNA reads TGTGCCACCAGTGGTTCGGGACAGGGAGACTATGGCTACACCTTC. The chain carries TRBV24-1 and TRBJ1-2; 9 nucleotides match TRBD1. V shed 5 bases, J shed 3 bases, and the junction held 6 bases outside the gene matches. The V gene's germline CDR1 is KGHDR and CDR2 SFDVKD. The CDR3 spans 15 residues.